These 14 T cell receptor beta chains originate from one sample sequenced in a study of T-cell memory formation after mild COVID-19. TCRdb re-derived calls from the 5' RACE reads in MiXCR, one entry per CDR3 protein. The repertoire consists of nearly 350,000 distinct CDR3 sequences, with roughly 13% occurring once and the leading ten covering about 21%. Sequencing input: PBMCs or a T cell subset sorted from them (not recorded which). Receptors originate from a man between 18 and 29 years old who had mild COVID-19 (a few samples of this study predate the infection). Cell type and time point are not known.

This clonotype has a count of ten or more. V and J are TRBV7-8 and TRBJ2-5; D uncertain. This CDR3 comprises 12 residues. V dropped 5 bases and J dropped 5 bases, with 9 bases sitting between them. Germline V lookup: CDR1 SGHVS, CDR2 FQNEAQ. CDR3 sequence reads: CASSTVRETQYF. DNA for the CDR3: TGTGCCAGCAGCACCGTCCGGGAGACCCAGTACTTC.

Many counts were recorded for this clonotype. The V gene is TRBV5-1, the J gene TRBJ2-5; D not resolved. Trimming cost V 0 bases and J 0 bases, with 6 bases left between them. The CDR3 is 14 residues long. Germline V gene data show CDR1 as SGHRS and CDR2 as YFSETQ. The CDR3 here is CASSLGPNQETQYF. CDR3 nucleotides: TGCGCCAGCAGCTTGGGTCCCAACCAAGAGACCCAGTACTTC.

V gene TRBV29-1 combines with J gene TRBJ1-2; 7 nucleotides agree with TRBD1. The V segment lost 4 bases and the J segment 4 bases; nucleotides outside the gene matches: 3. The CDR3 is made up of 12 amino acids. CDR1 is SQVTM and CDR2 is ANQGSEA in the germline V gene. The CDR3 nucleotides read TGCAGCGTTGTGGCAGGGGGCTATGGCTACACCTTC. Protein product: CSVVAGGYGYTF.

This clonotype has just a few counts. The rearrangement joins TRBV28 to TRBJ2-5; D is ambiguous. V lost 3 bases to trimming and J lost 6 bases, with 17 bases between them. The CDR3 length is 15 residues. The germline gives CDR1 MDHEN, CDR2 SYDVKM. CDR3 sequence (DNA): TGTGCCAGCAGTTTTAGTGGCAGAGGTCATCAGACCCAGTACTTC. Encoded protein: CASSFSGRGHQTQYF. The full variable domain, its missing parts supplied by reference TRBV28 and TRBJ2-5, is DVKVTQSSRYLVKRTGEKVFLECVQDMDHENMFWYRQDPGLGLRLIYFSYDVKMKEKGDIPEGYSVSREKKERFSLILESASTNQTSMYLCASSFSGRGHQTQYFGPGTRLLVL.

The V call is TRBV9, the J call TRBJ1-4; D is uncertain. The CDR3 extends over 13 amino acids. Germline-derived CDR1 and CDR2 are SGDLS and YYNGEE. The ends were cut back, 3 bases at V and 8 bases at J, with 11 bases in the middle. The CDR3 sequence: CASSAGGNEKLFF. The CDR3 coding sequence is TGTGCCAGCAGCGCCGGCGGGAACGAAAAACTGTTTTTT.

The sample holds a few counts of this clonotype. This chain links TRBV24-1 with TRBJ2-3; D might be TRBD2 (6 bases). CDR3 size: 14 residues. Germline V lookup: CDR1 KGHDR, CDR2 SFDVKD. Trimming removed 4 bases at V and 8 bases at J, with 15 bases between. The CDR3 coding sequence is TGTGCCACCAGTGACCGCTTCGAGGGAGGTACGCAGTATTTT. Protein: CATSDRFEGGTQYF.

The chain employs TRBV7-2 and TRBJ2-5; 8 nucleotides agree with TRBD2. This CDR3 region has 12 residues. V shed 2 bases, J shed 10 bases, and the junction held 3 bases outside the gene matches. Germline V gives CDR1 SGHTA, CDR2 FQGNSA. The CDR3 DNA follows: TGTGCCAGCAGCTTACCAGGGACTAGCCAGTACTTC. Amino acids: CASSLPGTSQYF.

The chain links TRBV5-1 to TRBJ2-1, with D perhaps matching TRBD2 (6 bases). With 0 bases removed from V and 3 bases from J, the gap between germline ends came to 13 bases. This CDR3 is 16 amino acids long. Germline V gene sequence: CDR1 SGHRS, CDR2 YFSETQ. The CDR3 loop reads CASSLDGSGVYNEQFF. DNA for the CDR3: TGCGCCAGCAGCTTGGATGGTAGCGGAGTCTACAATGAGCAGTTCTTC.

This clonotype was detected a few times. This chain links TRBV19 with TRBJ1-1; D gene unclear. The CDR3 has 15 residues. The V end lost 6 bases, the J end lost 4 bases, and 18 bases lay between the germline ends. Germline CDR1 is LNHDA and CDR2 is SQIVND (reference sequence). The CDR3 protein is CASSQGGLGVTEAFF. CDR3 in DNA: TGTGCCAGTAGCCAAGGCGGGCTGGGTGTCACTGAAGCTTTCTTT.

The chain recombines TRBV24-1 with TRBJ1-2, with no clear D. Germline V gene lookup returns CDR1 KGHDR and CDR2 SFDVKD. The CDR3 is 14 amino acids. Trimming cost V 2 bases and J 6 bases, with 12 bases left between them. Written as DNA, the CDR3 is TGTGCCACCAGTGATTCGCCCGGCGGAGATGGCTACACCTTC. Amino acid sequence: CATSDSPGGDGYTF.

This clonotype was observed a few times. The genes are TRBV18 and TRBJ2-5, with D maybe TRBD2 (6 bases). Per the germline V gene, CDR1 is KGHSH and CDR2 is LQKENI. The V gene lost 3 bases and the J gene lost 3 bases, with 17 bases spanning the gap. The CDR3 runs 16 residues. CDR3 sequence (DNA): TGTGCCAGCTCACCCATCCGCAGCGGGTTAAAAGAGACCCAGTACTTC. It specifies CASSPIRSGLKETQYF.

This clonotype was detected many times. The chain links TRBV6-5 to TRBJ1-2, with a possible D match to TRBD1 (5 bases). CDR3 length equals 15 residues. Between the trimmed V and J ends, which lost 4 bases and 9 bases, there was a span of 21 bases. CDR1 and CDR2 (germline): MNHEY, SVGAGI. In DNA form, the CDR3 reads TGTGCCAGCAGTTCCCGGGGGACGGCGGGAAGGAGCTACACCTTC. It is translated as CASSSRGTAGRSYTF.

The gene calls are TRBV15 and TRBJ1-5; no definite D call. V was pared by 3 bases and J by 1 base, with 10 bases between. Per the germline V gene, CDR1 is LNHNV and CDR2 is YYDKDF (reference sequence). This CDR3 is 15 amino acids long. The CDR3 spells CATSRSVPSNQPQHF. The CDR3 DNA follows: TGTGCCACCAGCAGGTCCGTTCCAAGCAATCAGCCCCAGCATTTT.

This clonotype was observed a few times. The CDR3 loop is CASSLAMSYEQYF. CDR3 sequence (DNA): TGTGCCAGCAGCTTGGCAATGTCCTACGAGCAGTACTTC. V and J are TRBV5-5 and TRBJ2-7; D is uncertain. Germline lookup yields CDR1 SGHKS and CDR2 YYEKEE (reference sequence). V gave up 0 bases and J gave up 1 base, with 5 bases separating them. The CDR3 contains 13 residues.